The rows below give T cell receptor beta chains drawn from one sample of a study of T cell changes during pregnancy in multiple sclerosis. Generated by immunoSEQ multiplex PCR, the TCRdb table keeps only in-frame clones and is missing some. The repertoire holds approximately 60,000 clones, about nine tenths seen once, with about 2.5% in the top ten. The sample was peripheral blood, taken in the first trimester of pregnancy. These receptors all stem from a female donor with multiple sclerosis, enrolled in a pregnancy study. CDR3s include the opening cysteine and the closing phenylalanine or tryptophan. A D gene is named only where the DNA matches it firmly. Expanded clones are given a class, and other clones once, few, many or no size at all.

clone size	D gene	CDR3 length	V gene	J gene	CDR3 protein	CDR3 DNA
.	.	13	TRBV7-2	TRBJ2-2	CASSSQRTGELFF	TGTGCCAGCAGCTCCCAGAGGACCGGGGAGCTGTTTTTT
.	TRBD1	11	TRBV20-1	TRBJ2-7	CSVRQGDEQYF	TGCAGTGTTAGACAGGGGGACGAGCAGTACTTC
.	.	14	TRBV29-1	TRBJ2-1	CSVLGGSSYNEQFF	TGCAGCGTTTTAGGCGGAAGCTCCTACAATGAGCAGTTCTTC
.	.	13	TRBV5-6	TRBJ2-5	CASSLPQQETQYF	TGTGCCAGCAGCTTGCCGCAGCAAGAGACCCAGTACTTC
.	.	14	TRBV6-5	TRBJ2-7	CASTGPRGSGEQYF	TGTGCCAGCACTGGACCGAGGGGGAGCGGCGAGCAGTACTTC
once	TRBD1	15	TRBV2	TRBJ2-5	CASSEVGTGGETQYF	TGTGCCAGCAGTGAAGTGGGGACAGGGGGAGAGACCCAGTACTTC
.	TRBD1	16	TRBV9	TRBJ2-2	CASSATAGTGIGELFF	TGTGCCAGCAGCGCTACCGCCGGGACAGGGATCGGGGAGCTGTTTTTT
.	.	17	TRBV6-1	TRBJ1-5	CASSGSTGAIGNQPQHF	TGTGCCAGCAGTGGGTCGACAGGCGCTATTGGCAATCAGCCCCAGCATTTT
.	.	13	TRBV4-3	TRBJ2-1	CASSQEGWGEQFF	TGCGCCAGCAGCCAGGAGGGATGGGGTGAGCAGTTCTTC
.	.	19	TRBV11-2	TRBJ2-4	CASSFGFSEAGGYQNIQYF	TGTGCCAGCAGCTTTGGGTTTTCGGAGGCCGGGGGTTACCAAAACATTCAGTACTTC
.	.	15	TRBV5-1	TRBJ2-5	CASSYSGRGGETQYF	TGCGCCAGCAGCTACAGCGGCCGGGGTGGGGAGACCCAGTACTTC
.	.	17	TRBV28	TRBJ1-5	CASRSNLYRDHNQPQHF	TGTGCCAGCAGATCAAACCTCTACAGGGACCACAATCAGCCCCAGCATTTT
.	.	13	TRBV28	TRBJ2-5	CASSGDFGETQYF	TGTGCCAGCAGTGGGGACTTCGGAGAGACCCAGTACTTC
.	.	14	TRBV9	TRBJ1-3	CASSAHTSGNTIYF	TGTGCCAGCAGCGCCCACACCTCTGGAAACACCATATATTTT
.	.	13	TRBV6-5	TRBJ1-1	CASRSTVNTEAFF	TGTGCCAGCAGATCGACAGTGAACACTGAAGCTTTCTTT
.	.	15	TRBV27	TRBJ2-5	CASSFGGGVRETQYF	TGTGCCAGCAGTTTCGGAGGGGGCGTTCGGGAGACCCAGTACTTC
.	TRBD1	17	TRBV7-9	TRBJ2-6	CASSRTGGGTGANVLTF	TGTGCCAGCAGCCGGACAGGGGGGGGGACTGGGGCCAACGTCCTGACTTTC
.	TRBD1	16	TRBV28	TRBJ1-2	CASRFWAQGATYGYTF	TGTGCCAGCAGGTTTTGGGCCCAGGGGGCGACGTATGGCTACACCTTC
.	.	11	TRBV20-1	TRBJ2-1	CSATRENEQFF	TGCAGTGCTACGAGAGAGAATGAGCAGTTCTTC
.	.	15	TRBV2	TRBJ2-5	CASSEVGVTLETQYF	TGTGCCAGCAGTGAGGTAGGGGTAACGCTGGAGACCCAGTACTTC
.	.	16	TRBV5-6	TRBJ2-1	CASSLGLAGTYNEQFF	TGTGCCAGCAGCTTGGGGTTGGCGGGTACCTACAATGAGCAGTTCTTC
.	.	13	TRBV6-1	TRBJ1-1	CASSRTANTEAFF	TGTGCCAGTTCCCGGACAGCTAACACTGAAGCTTTCTTT
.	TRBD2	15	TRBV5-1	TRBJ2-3	CASSPRKREGDTQYF	TGCGCCAGCAGCCCAAGAAAGCGGGAGGGGGATACGCAGTATTTT
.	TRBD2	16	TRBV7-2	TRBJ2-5	CASSLGLAGGQETQYF	TGTGCCAGCAGCTTAGGACTAGCGGGAGGGCAGGAGACCCAGTACTTC
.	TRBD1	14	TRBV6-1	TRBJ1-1	CASIARGDSLKAFF	TGTGCCAGCATCGCGAGGGGGGACAGCTTGAAAGCTTTCTTT
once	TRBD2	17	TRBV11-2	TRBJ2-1	CASSSTRLANSYNEQFF	TGTGCCAGCAGCTCGACGAGACTAGCGAACTCCTACAATGAGCAGTTCTTC
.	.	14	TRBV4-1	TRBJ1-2	CASSQQVGRGGYTF	TGCGCCAGCAGCCAACAGGTCGGACGGGGAGGCTACACCTTC
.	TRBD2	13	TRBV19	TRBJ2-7	CASSGASGYEQYF	TGTGCCAGTAGTGGAGCTAGCGGGTACGAGCAGTACTTC
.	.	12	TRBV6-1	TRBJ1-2	CASSDSRYGYTF	TGTGCCAGCAGTGACTCGAGGTATGGCTACACCTTC
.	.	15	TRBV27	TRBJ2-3	CASRYWALTTDTQYF	TGTGCCAGCAGGTACTGGGCTCTTACCACAGATACGCAGTATTTT
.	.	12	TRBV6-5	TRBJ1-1	CASSFRGTEAFF	TGTGCCAGCAGTTTCAGGGGCACTGAAGCTTTCTTT
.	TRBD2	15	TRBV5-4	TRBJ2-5	CASSLTSGSQETQYF	TGTGCCAGCAGCTTGACTAGCGGGAGCCAAGAGACCCAGTACTTC
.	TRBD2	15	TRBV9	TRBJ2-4	CASSEGTSGKRPPHF	TGTGCCAGCAGCGAGGGGACTAGCGGGAAGAGGCCCCCCCACTTC
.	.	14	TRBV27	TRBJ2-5	CASSPRGYQETQYF	TGTGCCAGCAGTCCAAGGGGCTACCAAGAGACCCAGTACTTC
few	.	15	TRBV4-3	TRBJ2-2	CASSQAPGNTGELFF	TGCGCCAGCAGCCAAGCCCCGGGTAACACCGGGGAGCTGTTTTTT
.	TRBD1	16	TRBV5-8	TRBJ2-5	CASRRGQGPDQETQYF	TGTGCCAGCAGAAGGGGACAGGGTCCCGACCAAGAGACCCAGTACTTC
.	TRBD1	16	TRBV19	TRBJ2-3	CASTQHRDRGPDTQYF	TGTGCCAGTACCCAACACCGGGACAGGGGGCCGGATACGCAGTATTTT
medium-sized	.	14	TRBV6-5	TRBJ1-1	CASSYRTENTEAFF	TGTGCCAGCAGTTACAGGACAGAGAACACTGAAGCTTTCTTT
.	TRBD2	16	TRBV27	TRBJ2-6	CASSKTSGTGANVLTF	TGTGCCAGCAGTAAGACTAGCGGGACTGGGGCCAACGTCCTGACTTTC
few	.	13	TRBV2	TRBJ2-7	CASSRDSGPEQYF	TGTGCCAGCAGTAGGGACTCCGGGCCCGAGCAGTACTTC
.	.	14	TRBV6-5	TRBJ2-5	CASSYSAELETQYF	TGTGCCAGCAGTTACTCGGCGGAGTTAGAGACCCAGTACTTC
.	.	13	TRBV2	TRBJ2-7	CASMGTNTYEQYF	TGTGCCAGCATGGGCACAAATACTTACGAGCAGTACTTC
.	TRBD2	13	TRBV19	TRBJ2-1	CASSRSGINEQFF	TGTGCCAGTAGTAGGAGCGGGATTAATGAGCAGTTCTTC